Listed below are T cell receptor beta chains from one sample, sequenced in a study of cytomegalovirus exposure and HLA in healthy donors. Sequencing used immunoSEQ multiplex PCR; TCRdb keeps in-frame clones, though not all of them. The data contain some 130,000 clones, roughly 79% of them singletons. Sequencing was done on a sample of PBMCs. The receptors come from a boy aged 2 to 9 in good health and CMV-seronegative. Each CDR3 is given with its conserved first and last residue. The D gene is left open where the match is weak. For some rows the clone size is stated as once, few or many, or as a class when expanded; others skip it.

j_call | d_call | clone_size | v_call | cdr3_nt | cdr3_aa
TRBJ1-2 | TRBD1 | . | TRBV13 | TGTGCCAGCAGCTTACCGGGACAGTTCTATGGCTACACCTTC | CASSLPGQFYGYTF
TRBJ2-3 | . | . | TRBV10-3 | TGTGCCATCAGTGTCCTTAGCGGAAGTGGGACAGATACGCAGTATTTT | CAISVLSGSGTDTQYF
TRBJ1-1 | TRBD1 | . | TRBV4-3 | TGCGCCAGCAGCCAAGATAAGGGGGCGTTCGCTGAAGCTTTCTTT | CASSQDKGAFAEAFF
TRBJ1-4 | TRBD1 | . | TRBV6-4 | TGTGCCAGCAGTGACTCCCGACAGGGACTTAATGAAAAACTGTTTTTT | CASSDSRQGLNEKLFF
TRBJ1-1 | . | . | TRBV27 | TGTGCCAGCAGTCACCAGGTTCCAATATTGAACACTGAAGCTTTCTTT | CASSHQVPILNTEAFF
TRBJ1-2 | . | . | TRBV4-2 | TGTGCCAGCAGCCAAGATACAGGGACCTATGGCTACACCTTC | CASSQDTGTYGYTF
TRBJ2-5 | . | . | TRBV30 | TGTGCCTGGAGTACCCGGGGTACGGGGACCCAGTACTTC | CAWSTRGTGTQYF
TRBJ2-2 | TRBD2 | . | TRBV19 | TGTGCCAGTAAAGTGGCTAGCGGGGTAGGAGGAACCGGGGAGCTGTTTTTT | CASKVASGVGGTGELFF
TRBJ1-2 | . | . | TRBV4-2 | TGTGCCAGCAGCCAAGGGACAAATGGCTACACCTTC | CASSQGTNGYTF
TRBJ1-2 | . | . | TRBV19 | TGTGCCAGTGCGCGGAGGGGCGACCTGAACTATGGCTACACCTTC | CASARRGDLNYGYTF
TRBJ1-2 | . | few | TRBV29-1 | TGCAGCGCCGGAGCACAGGCTAAATATGGCTACACCTTC | CSAGAQAKYGYTF
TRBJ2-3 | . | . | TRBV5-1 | TGCGCCAGCAGCGGCGAGGCAGATACGCAGTATTTT | CASSGEADTQYF
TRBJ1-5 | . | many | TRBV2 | TGTGCCAGCAGTGAGGAGGGTTTTTATCAGCCCCAGCATTTT | CASSEEGFYQPQHF
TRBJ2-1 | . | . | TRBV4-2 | TGTGCCAGCAGCCTCACGTCCGGGGGAACCTACAATGAGCAGTTCTTC | CASSLTSGGTYNEQFF
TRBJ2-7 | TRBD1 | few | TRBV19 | TGTGCCAGTAGTATGGGGACAGGGGACTCCTACGAGCAGTACTTC | CASSMGTGDSYEQYF
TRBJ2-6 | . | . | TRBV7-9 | TGTGCCAGCAGGCGTCAACAGGGTACAGGGGCCAACGTCCTGACTTTC | CASRRQQGTGANVLTF
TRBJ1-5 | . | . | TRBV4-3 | TGCGCCAGCAGCCCGACAGTTAGCAATCAGCCCCAGCATTTT | CASSPTVSNQPQHF
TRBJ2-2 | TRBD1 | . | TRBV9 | TGTGCCAGCAGCGTGACAGGGGGAACCGGGGAGCTGTTTTTT | CASSVTGGTGELFF
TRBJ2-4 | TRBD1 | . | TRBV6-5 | TGTGCCAGCAGTCGGGACAGTAGGGCCAAAAACATTCAGTACTTC | CASSRDSRAKNIQYF
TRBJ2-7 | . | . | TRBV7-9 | TGTGCCAGCAGGAGTACAGGGAATTCCTACGAGCAGTACTTC | CASRSTGNSYEQYF
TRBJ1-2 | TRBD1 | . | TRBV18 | TGTGCCAGCTCACCACCCCTCTCGACAGGGGCGAACTATGGCTACACCTTC | CASSPPLSTGANYGYTF
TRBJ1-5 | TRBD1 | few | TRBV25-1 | TGTGCCAGCAGTGAGGGACAGGGGTACAATCAGCCCCAGCATTTT | CASSEGQGYNQPQHF
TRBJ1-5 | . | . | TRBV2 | TGTGCCAGCAGTGGGGGAGGTGGGCAGGGTAGGGAGGATAGCAATCAGCCCCAGCATTTT | CASSGGGGQGREDSNQPQHF
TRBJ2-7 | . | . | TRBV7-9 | TGTGCCAGCAGCCTGGACTCCTCCTACGAGCAGTACTTC | CASSLDSSYEQYF
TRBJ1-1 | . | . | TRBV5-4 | TGTGCCAGCAGCTTGGGGAGTCTTAGCCAGGGAATGAACACTGAAGCTTTCTTT | CASSLGSLSQGMNTEAFF
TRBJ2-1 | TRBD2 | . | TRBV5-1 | TGCGCCAGCAGCTCGGTAGCGGGGGGATACAATGAGCAGTTCTTC | CASSSVAGGYNEQFF
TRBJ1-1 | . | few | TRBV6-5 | TGTGCCAGCAGTTACCAAACTAACACTGAAGCTTTCTTT | CASSYQTNTEAFF
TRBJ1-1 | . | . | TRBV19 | TGTGCCAGTAGCGACAGCGCATGGGGGAACACTGAAGCTTTCTTT | CASSDSAWGNTEAFF
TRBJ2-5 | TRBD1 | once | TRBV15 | TGTGCCACCAGCAGCGGGACAGCATACCAAGAGACCCAGTACTTC | CATSSGTAYQETQYF
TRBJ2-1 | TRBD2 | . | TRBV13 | TGTGCCAGCAGCTTAAGCGGGGGGGACTCCTACAATGAGCAGTTCTTC | CASSLSGGDSYNEQFF
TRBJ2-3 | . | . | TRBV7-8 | TGTGCCAGCAACCGTCTCCAGGGCACAGATACGCAGTATTTT | CASNRLQGTDTQYF
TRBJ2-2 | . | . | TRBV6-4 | TGTGCCAGCAGTGACTCTGGCAGGTCGAACACCGGGGAGCTGTTTTTT | CASSDSGRSNTGELFF